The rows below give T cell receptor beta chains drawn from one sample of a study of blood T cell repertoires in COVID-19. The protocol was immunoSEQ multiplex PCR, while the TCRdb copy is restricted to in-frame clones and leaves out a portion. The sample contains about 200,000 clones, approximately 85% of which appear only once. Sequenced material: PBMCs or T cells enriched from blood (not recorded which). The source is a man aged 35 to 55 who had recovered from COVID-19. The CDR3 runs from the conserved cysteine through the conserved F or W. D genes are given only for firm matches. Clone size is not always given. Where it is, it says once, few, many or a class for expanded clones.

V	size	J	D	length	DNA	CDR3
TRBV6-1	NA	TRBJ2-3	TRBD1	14	TGTGCCAGCAGGCCAGGGGGCTGGGCAGATACGCAGTATTTT	CASRPGGWADTQYF
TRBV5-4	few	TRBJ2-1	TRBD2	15	TGTGCCAGCAGCTTAGGCGGGAGCCGCTACAATGAGCAGTTCTTC	CASSLGGSRYNEQFF
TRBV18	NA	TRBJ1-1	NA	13	TGTGCCAGCTCCCCAACCGGGAACACTGAAGCTTTCTTT	CASSPTGNTEAFF
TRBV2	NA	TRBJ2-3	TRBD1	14	TGTGCCAGCAGTGAAGGACAGGGGACAGATACGCAGTATTTT	CASSEGQGTDTQYF
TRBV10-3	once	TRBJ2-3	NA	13	TGTGCCACCAAGTCTGGAGCCACAGATACGCAGTATTTT	CATKSGATDTQYF
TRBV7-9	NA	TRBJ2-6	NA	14	TGTGCCAGCGCACGGGTCACTGGGGCCAACGTCCTGACTTTC	CASARVTGANVLTF
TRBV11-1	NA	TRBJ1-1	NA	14	TGTGCCAGCAGCTTAGCAGGGGGTAACACTGAAGCTTTCTTT	CASSLAGGNTEAFF
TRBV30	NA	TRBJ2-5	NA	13	TGTGCCTGGAGCGGAGGGTGGCAAGAGACCCAGTACTTC	CAWSGGWQETQYF
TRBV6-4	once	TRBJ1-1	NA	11	TGTGCCAGCAGTGACTCCGTAGAAGCTTTCTTT	CASSDSVEAFF
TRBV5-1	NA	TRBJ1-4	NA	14	TGCGCCAGCAGCTTTCAGGGATTCAGTGAAAAACTGTTTTTT	CASSFQGFSEKLFF
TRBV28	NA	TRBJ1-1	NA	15	TGTGCCAGCAGTCATGGGGGGGAGGCAGGGACTGAAGCTTTCTTT	CASSHGGEAGTEAFF
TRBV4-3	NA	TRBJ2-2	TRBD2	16	TGCGCCAGCAGCCAAGTAGCGGGAGGGGTCACCGGGGAGCTGTTTTTT	CASSQVAGGVTGELFF
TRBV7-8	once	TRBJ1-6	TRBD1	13	TGTGCCAGCAGTGGACAGGTGAATTCACCCCTCCACTTT	CASSGQVNSPLHF
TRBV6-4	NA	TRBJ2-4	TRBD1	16	TGTGCCAGCAGTTACGTGCGGGACAGGGGTTCGAACATTCAGTACTTC	CASSYVRDRGSNIQYF
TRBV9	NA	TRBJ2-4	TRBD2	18	TGTGCCAGCAGCGTAGAAAGGGAGCGGGAGGGTTCCAAAAACATTCAGTACTTC	CASSVEREREGSKNIQYF
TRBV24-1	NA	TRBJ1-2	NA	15	TGTGCCACCAGTGATTTGCCAGAGCGAGACTATGGCTACACCTTC	CATSDLPERDYGYTF
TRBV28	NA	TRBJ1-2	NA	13	TGTGCCAGCAATGAGGGAATTGGCTATGGCTACACCTTC	CASNEGIGYGYTF
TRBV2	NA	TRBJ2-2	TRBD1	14	TGTGCCAGCAGTGGACAGGGGTTTACCGGGGAGCTGTTTTTT	CASSGQGFTGELFF
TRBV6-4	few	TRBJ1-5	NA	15	TGTGCCAGCAGGGCCGACAGTTATAGCAATCAGCCCCAGCATTTT	CASRADSYSNQPQHF
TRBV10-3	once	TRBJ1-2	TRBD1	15	TGTGCCATCAGTGAGTCTAGACAGGGGATTTATGGCTACACCTTC	CAISESRQGIYGYTF
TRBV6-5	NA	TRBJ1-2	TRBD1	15	TGTGCCAGCAGTTACTCGGGACAGGGGAACTATGGCTACACCTTC	CASSYSGQGNYGYTF
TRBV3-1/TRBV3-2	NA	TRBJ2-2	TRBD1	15	TGTGCCAGCAGCCAAGATGGGACAGGGGCCGGGGAGCTGTTTTTT	CASSQDGTGAGELFF
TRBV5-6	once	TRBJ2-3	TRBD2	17	TGTGCCAGCAGCCCGACGGCGCGGGGGGAGAACACAGATACGCAGTATTTT	CASSPTARGENTDTQYF
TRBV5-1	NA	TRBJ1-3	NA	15	TGCGCCAGCAGTGGGGAGACAGGCCCTGGAAACACCATATATTTT	CASSGETGPGNTIYF